These T cell receptor beta chains were read from a single sample in a study of technical replicates of blood from four donors. This table comes from immunoSEQ multiplex PCR, and its TCRdb copy is limited to in-frame clones, with some not included. This sample carries some 31,000 clones, around nine tenths of them seen once, and the ten largest clones take 3.5% to 5%. The sample was PBMCs. These receptors were obtained from a human donor in good health. Some clones in this sample may be carry-over from other donors' samples. CDR3s include the opening cysteine and the closing phenylalanine or tryptophan. A D gene is named only where the DNA matches it firmly. Clone sizes are given selectively: once, few, many, or a class where the clone is expanded.

v_gene	j_gene	abundance	d_gene	CDR3nt	CDR3aa
TRBV7-2	TRBJ2-3	.	.	TGTGCCAGCAGCTTATCTAGAATTAGCACAGATACGCAGTATTTT	CASSLSRISTDTQYF
TRBV2	TRBJ2-7	few	TRBD2	TGTGCCAGCAGTGAGGCGGGACTAGTCAGCGGCGAGCAGTACTTC	CASSEAGLVSGEQYF
TRBV29-1	TRBJ2-5	.	.	TGCAGCGTTGAAGGGGTGGACTCCCAAGAGACCCAGTACTTC	CSVEGVDSQETQYF
TRBV6-1	TRBJ2-3	.	.	TGTGCCAGCAGCCCCGTCCAGGTTGATACGCAGTATTTT	CASSPVQVDTQYF
TRBV5-6	TRBJ1-2	.	.	TGTGCCAGCAGCCCATATGATATCTATGGTAGCTACACCTTC	CASSPYDIYGSYTF
TRBV5-4	TRBJ1-2	.	TRBD1	TGTGCCAGCAGCCCCAGTGTTGACAGGGTGCATAACTATGGCTACACCTTC	CASSPSVDRVHNYGYTF
TRBV6-6	TRBJ1-5	.	.	TGTGCCAGCAGTTACTCACCGGGGAACAATCAGCCCCAGCATTTT	CASSYSPGNNQPQHF
TRBV13	TRBJ2-7	.	.	TGTGCCAGCAGCTTCGAAGGGGGTACCTACGAGCAGTACTTC	CASSFEGGTYEQYF
TRBV19	TRBJ2-5	.	.	TGTGCCAGTAGTATAGGTCCTAGCGCACGCCAAGAGACCCAGTACTTC	CASSIGPSARQETQYF
TRBV4-3	TRBJ2-1	.	.	TGCGCCAGCAGCCTTATAGCGGACTCTCCGAGAAATGAGCAGTTCTTC	CASSLIADSPRNEQFF
TRBV7-9	TRBJ2-7	.	.	TGTGCCAGCAGCTTATCGGTGGACGAGCAGTACTTC	CASSLSVDEQYF
TRBV7-2	TRBJ2-1	once	TRBD2	TGTGCCATCCAAACGCCCCTAGCGGGGACCAATGAGCAGTTCTTC	CAIQTPLAGTNEQFF
TRBV7-3	TRBJ1-1	.	.	TGTGCCAGCAGCTTAACGGCCAACCCTGGCACTGAAGCTTTCTTT	CASSLTANPGTEAFF
TRBV5-1	TRBJ2-5	few	.	TGCGCCAGCAGCTTGGGGCAGCAAGAGACCCAGTACTTC	CASSLGQQETQYF
TRBV7-2	TRBJ2-6	.	.	TGTGCCAGCAGCCGGGACAGGGCCAACGTCCTGACTTTC	CASSRDRANVLTF
TRBV12-5	TRBJ1-1	.	.	TGTGCTAGTGGTTTGGTTACCTCGGTTTCGAACCAGAACACTGAAGCTTTCTTT	CASGLVTSVSNQNTEAFF
TRBV10-3	TRBJ2-7	.	TRBD2	TGTGCCATCAGTGGGACCCCGGGGCTAGCGGGAATCGAGCAGTACTTC	CAISGTPGLAGIEQYF
TRBV5-1	TRBJ2-6	.	.	TGCGCCAGTACAGGTCCTCGCTCTGGGGCCAACGTCCTGACTTTC	CASTGPRSGANVLTF
TRBV7-2	TRBJ1-4	.	TRBD1	TGTGCCAGCAGACCAGAGGGACAGGGCTGGGGAAAACTGTTTTTT	CASRPEGQGWGKLFF
TRBV4-3	TRBJ1-2	.	TRBD1	TGCGCCAGCAGCCGGGGAACAGGGGGCAATGACTATGGCTACACCTTC	CASSRGTGGNDYGYTF
TRBV5-1	TRBJ2-2	.	.	TGCGCCAGCAGCTTGGCGGGAAACACCGGGGAGCTGTTTTTT	CASSLAGNTGELFF
TRBV27	TRBJ2-1	.	TRBD2	TGTGCCAGCAGTTTGATACCGGGACTACAAAGCTACAATGAGCAGTTCTTC	CASSLIPGLQSYNEQFF
TRBV27	TRBJ1-5	.	.	TGTGCCAGCAGTTCTAGATCGACAGATCAGCCCCAGCATTTT	CASSSRSTDQPQHF
TRBV15	TRBJ2-7	.	TRBD1	TGTGCCACGAGCCCTCAGGGGGCGAACGAGCAGTACTTC	CATSPQGANEQYF